This T cell receptor (beta chain) derives from a study of PD-L1 blockade in urothelial cancer. Overall study: Male sex and bladder-origin urothelial cancer characterized about 90% of the roughly 29 patients. Among blood samples, the median T cell count was approximately 150,000.

Measured with immunoSEQ multiplex PCR; TCRdb has only the in-frame clones, and not every one. The sample has 85,000 to 95,000 clones, more than 80% seen once; the top ten hold roughly 0.88%. Study-wide points: Durable-benefit patients expanded tumor-associated blood clones more at 3 weeks.

Time point described: pretreatment peripheral blood. Disease in patients was locally advanced or metastatic urothelial carcinoma. This CDR3 is built from 16 residues. Trimming stripped 4 bases from V and 0 bases from J, with 10 bases between. Germline V CDR1 and CDR2: LNHDA, SQIVND (reference sequence). Remarks on this clone: Antigen unknown.

This TCR was recovered from a woman older than 75 with urothelial cancer. The chain links TRBV19 to TRBJ2-6, with TRBD1 as a possible D gene (5 bases). Sample: PBMCs, taken around atezolizumab (anti-PD-L1) treatment. This chain's CDR3 is CASSTGHLSGANVLTF. CDR3 nucleotides: TGTGCCAGTAGTACCGGACACCTCTCTGGGGCCAACGTCCTGACTTTC.